This is a list of T cell receptor beta chains from one sample in a study of shared clonotypes between healthy human individuals. Assay: immunoSEQ multiplex PCR; the TCRdb copy retains only in-frame clones and omits some. Among over 2 million clones listed, about 95% were seen once. The sample comprised naive CD8+ T cells sorted from blood. Receptors were obtained from a man aged 18 to 29 in good health. Both conserved end residues are part of each CDR3. Each record gives: D gene, J gene, clone size, V gene, CDR3 protein, CDR3 DNA. D genes are given only for firm matches. Not all rows give a size; the values are once, few, many and, for expanded clones, a class.

D gene: .
J gene: TRBJ2-7
clone size: .
V gene: TRBV29-1
CDR3 protein: CSVEVEARSYEQYF
CDR3 DNA: TGCAGCGTTGAAGTAGAGGCCAGGTCCTACGAGCAGTACTTC

D gene: .
J gene: TRBJ1-2
clone size: .
V gene: TRBV12-5
CDR3 protein: CASGRGGRWYGYTF
CDR3 DNA: TGTGCTAGTGGCCGGGGGGGCCGTTGGTATGGCTACACCTTC

D gene: .
J gene: TRBJ2-7
clone size: .
V gene: TRBV6-5
CDR3 protein: CASSYSSSYEQYF
CDR3 DNA: TGTGCCAGCAGTTACTCGAGCTCCTACGAGCAGTACTTC

D gene: .
J gene: TRBJ1-1
clone size: .
V gene: TRBV5-4
CDR3 protein: CASSLSENTEAFF
CDR3 DNA: TGTGCCAGCAGCTTGTCCGAGAACACTGAAGCTTTCTTT

D gene: TRBD2
J gene: TRBJ2-7
clone size: .
V gene: TRBV19
CDR3 protein: CASSPGLAGSYEQYF
CDR3 DNA: TGTGCCAGTAGTCCGGGACTAGCGGGATCTTACGAGCAGTACTTC

D gene: .
J gene: TRBJ2-1
clone size: once
V gene: TRBV4-3
CDR3 protein: CASSQLGNEQFF
CDR3 DNA: TGCGCCAGCAGCCAACTAGGCAATGAGCAGTTCTTC

D gene: .
J gene: TRBJ2-3
clone size: .
V gene: TRBV14
CDR3 protein: CASSQVPGEDSTDTQYF
CDR3 DNA: TGTGCCAGCAGCCAAGTGCCAGGGGAGGATAGCACAGATACGCAGTATTTT

D gene: .
J gene: TRBJ1-6
clone size: .
V gene: TRBV6-1
CDR3 protein: CASSEVEGLSPLHF
CDR3 DNA: TGTGCCAGCAGTGAAGTTGAGGGGTTGTCACCCCTCCACTTT

D gene: .
J gene: TRBJ1-2
clone size: .
V gene: TRBV9
CDR3 protein: CASSPWTLGDYGYTF
CDR3 DNA: TGTGCCAGCAGCCCATGGACCCTGGGGGACTATGGCTACACCTTC

D gene: TRBD2
J gene: TRBJ2-5
clone size: .
V gene: TRBV7-9
CDR3 protein: CASSDTSVSGETQYF
CDR3 DNA: TGTGCCAGCAGCGATACTAGCGTCAGCGGGGAGACCCAGTACTTC

D gene: .
J gene: TRBJ1-1
clone size: .
V gene: TRBV10-3
CDR3 protein: CAITPDGNTEAFF
CDR3 DNA: TGTGCCATCACCCCGGACGGGAACACTGAAGCTTTCTTT

D gene: .
J gene: TRBJ2-2
clone size: .
V gene: TRBV4-1
CDR3 protein: CASSHGDPVLGELFF
CDR3 DNA: TGCGCCAGCAGCCACGGGGACCCCGTTTTGGGGGAGCTGTTTTTT

D gene: TRBD2
J gene: TRBJ2-7
clone size: .
V gene: TRBV13
CDR3 protein: CASSLVSSGGVYEQYF
CDR3 DNA: TGTGCCAGCAGCTTAGTTAGTAGCGGGGGGGTCTACGAGCAGTACTTC

D gene: .
J gene: TRBJ1-1
clone size: .
V gene: TRBV30
CDR3 protein: CAWSETPGHPTEAFF
CDR3 DNA: TGTGCCTGGAGCGAAACCCCAGGGCATCCCACTGAAGCTTTCTTT

D gene: TRBD1
J gene: TRBJ1-1
clone size: .
V gene: TRBV14
CDR3 protein: CASSQRTGEAFF
CDR3 DNA: TGTGCCAGCAGCCAAAGGACAGGGGAAGCTTTCTTT

D gene: .
J gene: TRBJ1-5
clone size: .
V gene: TRBV19
CDR3 protein: CASSSRQHSNQPQHF
CDR3 DNA: TGTGCCAGTAGTTCCAGACAGCATAGCAATCAGCCCCAGCATTTT

D gene: TRBD1
J gene: TRBJ1-4
clone size: once
V gene: TRBV6-5
CDR3 protein: CASSLAGQEDEKLFF
CDR3 DNA: TGTGCCAGCAGTCTGGCGGGACAGGAGGATGAAAAACTGTTTTTT

D gene: .
J gene: TRBJ1-5
clone size: .
V gene: TRBV5-8
CDR3 protein: CASSLEGPSQPQHF
CDR3 DNA: TGTGCCAGCAGCTTGGAAGGCCCGAGTCAGCCCCAGCATTTT

D gene: .
J gene: TRBJ2-7
clone size: .
V gene: TRBV2
CDR3 protein: CASSGRSWEQYF
CDR3 DNA: TGTGCCAGCAGTGGACGTTCCTGGGAGCAGTACTTC

D gene: .
J gene: TRBJ1-1
clone size: .
V gene: TRBV28
CDR3 protein: CASSPKGVLKTEAFF
CDR3 DNA: TGTGCCAGCAGTCCTAAGGGGGTCCTTAAAACTGAAGCTTTCTTT

D gene: .
J gene: TRBJ2-7
clone size: .
V gene: TRBV5-4
CDR3 protein: CASSFGRGSYEQYF
CDR3 DNA: TGTGCCAGCAGCTTCGGCCGGGGATCCTACGAGCAGTACTTC

D gene: .
J gene: TRBJ2-7
clone size: .
V gene: TRBV11-2
CDR3 protein: CASSFRAGLNEQYF
CDR3 DNA: TGTGCCAGCAGCTTCCGGGCCGGGTTAAACGAGCAGTACTTC